The sequence of this TCR beta chain was determined in a study of T-cell memory formation after mild COVID-19. Trimming cost V 3 bases and J 0 bases, with 18 bases left between them. The CDR3 is 17 residues long. Germline CDR1 SGHRS, CDR2 YFSETQ. TCRdb re-called the 5' RACE reads through MiXCR, storing one row per CDR3 protein. The sample holds around 510,000 distinct CDR3 sequences; roughly 22% are singletons and the top ten take approximately 8%. The genes are TRBV5-1 and TRBJ1-2; D unresolved. The sample consisted of PBMCs or a T cell subset sorted from them (not recorded which). This clonotype originated in an adult woman who had mild COVID-19 (a few samples of this study predate the infection). Cell type and time point are not known. The CDR3 bases are TGCGCCAGCAGCTCACCGGGCCGCGACTCCCCTAACTATGGCTACACCTTC. Its translation is CASSSPGRDSPNYGYTF. The full variable domain, rest sourced from reference TRBV5-1 and TRBJ1-2, is KAGVTQTPRYLIKTRGQQVTLSCSPISGHRSVSWYQQTPGQGLQFLFEYFSETQRNKGNFPGRFSGRQFSNSRSEMNVSTLELGDSALYLCASSSPGRDSPNYGYTFGSGTRLTVV.